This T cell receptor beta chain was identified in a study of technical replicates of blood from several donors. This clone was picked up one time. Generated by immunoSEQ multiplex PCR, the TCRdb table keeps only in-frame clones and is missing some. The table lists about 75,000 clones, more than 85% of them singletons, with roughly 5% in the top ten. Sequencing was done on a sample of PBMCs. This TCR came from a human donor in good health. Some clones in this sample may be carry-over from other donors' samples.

The CDR3 spells CTSSQDIAIIYTGELFF. CDR3 in DNA: TGCACCAGCAGCCAAGATATAGCTATCATTTACACCGGGGAGCTGTTTTTT. The chain has TRBV1 and TRBJ2-2; the table gives TRBD2 as D, unverified against the DNA. TRBV1 constitutes a pseudogene. The CDR3 consists of 17 residues.